This TCR beta chain was sequenced for a study of blood T cell repertoires in COVID-19. Study-level information: Samples came from the United States, Italy and Spain, spanning acute and convalescent COVID-19. Sample material is recorded as cDNA or gDNA derived from T cells, B-cell-depleted T cells, or PBMCs.

In its sample, this clone was seen a few times. Between the trimmed V and J ends, which lost 4 bases and 4 bases, there was a span of 17 bases. The germline V gene has CDR1 SGHAT and CDR2 FQNNGV. The CDR3 has 16 amino acids. In the authors' methods: How many nucleated cells were present was estimated from reference gene primer amplification. Method: immunoSEQ multiplex PCR; TCRdb's copy keeps in-frame clones and lacks some. V and J calls and clone size are given by that table; D and trimming were obtained from the DNA. The sample contains about 99,000 clones, about 90% of which appear only once. The source material was peripheral blood. The rearrangement links TRBV11-2 to TRBJ2-1, with D tentatively TRBD2 (6 bases). The receptor's source is a man aged 45-65 years with acute or convalescent COVID-19. The CDR3: CASSSPRGSRYNEQFF. DNA for the CDR3: TGTGCCAGCAGCTCCCCTCGGGGGAGTAGGTACAATGAGCAGTTCTTC.